This TCR beta chain was sequenced in a study of blood T cell repertoires in COVID-19. Overall study context: COVID-19 samples from acute and convalescent phases originated in the United States, Italy and Spain.

Using immunoSEQ multiplex PCR, the repertoire was profiled, and TCRdb retains in-frame clones only, with some absent. The data hold 400,000 or so clones, with 85% to 90% observed a single time. Regarding this clone: The identical CDR3 is also encoded by other nucleotide sequences in the sample.

The study counted Cohort 3 donors as recovered given two negative PCRs, clearance, or symptom resolution. CDR3 length: 12 amino acids. V was clipped by 5 bases and J by 2 bases, with 6 bases between them. This TCR came from a man aged 30 to 39 who had recovered from COVID-19. V gene TRBV12-3 or TRBV12-4 combines with J gene TRBJ2-5; D ambiguous. The specimen sequenced was PBMCs or T cells enriched from blood (not recorded which). The CDR3 DNA reads as TGTGCCAGCAGTCTCCTGCAAGAGACCCAGTACTTC. It specifies CASSLLQETQYF.